A selection of T cell receptor beta chains follows, all from one sample in a study of blood T cell repertoires in COVID-19. Data came from immunoSEQ multiplex PCR; TCRdb stores just in-frame clones and leaves some out. The sample includes 70,000 to 95,000 clones, approximately 80% of them seen just once. Sequenced sample: peripheral blood. The receptors were gathered from a human donor in a cohort sampled during active COVID-19. Each CDR3 is given with its conserved first and last residue. D genes are given only for firm matches. Not every row has a clone size; where given, it reads once, few, many or a size class.

TGTGCCAGCAGCCCCAGACAGGGTAGCACTGAAGCTTTCTTT,CASSPRQGSTEAFF,TRBD1,TRBV3-1/TRBV3-2,TRBJ1-1,NA
TGTGCCAGCTTTTGGACAGGAGACTATGGCTACACCTTC,CASFWTGDYGYTF,TRBD1,TRBV12-3/TRBV12-4,TRBJ1-2,NA
TGTGCCAGCAGTTTGACTAGAGGTGAGCAGTTCTTC,CASSLTRGEQFF,NA,TRBV12-3/TRBV12-4,TRBJ2-1,NA
TGCAGCGGATCCGGGACAACCCAAGAGACCCAGTACTTC,CSGSGTTQETQYF,NA,TRBV29-1,TRBJ2-5,NA
TGCGCCAGCAGCTTGGCCGGGGGGGTGATGCAAGAGACCCAGTACTTC,CASSLAGGVMQETQYF,TRBD2,TRBV5-1,TRBJ2-5,NA
TGCGCCAGCAGGGATAGCGGGGGGGGCGATGAGCAGTTCTTC,CASRDSGGGDEQFF,TRBD2,TRBV7-3,TRBJ2-1,NA
TGTGCCAGCAGCCTTATAGCGGGGGGCCGGGGCGATACGCAGTATTTT,CASSLIAGGRGDTQYF,TRBD2,TRBV3-1/TRBV3-2,TRBJ2-3,NA
TGTGCCAGTAGTGAGGAATCTAACTATGGCTACACCTTC,CASSEESNYGYTF,NA,TRBV19,TRBJ1-2,NA
TGTGCCAGAAGCTCACAGATTATAGCGGGGACCCACTACGAGCAGTACTTC,CARSSQIIAGTHYEQYF,TRBD2,TRBV5-3,TRBJ2-7,NA
TGTGCCAGCAGCTTGGACAGCCGCTATGGCTACACCTTC,CASSLDSRYGYTF,NA,TRBV5-6,TRBJ1-2,NA
TGTGCCAGCAGTCCAGACAGGGGATATGGCTACACCTTC,CASSPDRGYGYTF,TRBD1,TRBV5-6,TRBJ1-2,NA
TGCGCCAGCAGCGTAGCCGGGACAGGCTACTACGAGCAGTACTTC,CASSVAGTGYYEQYF,TRBD1,TRBV5-1,TRBJ2-7,NA
TGTGCCAGCAGTTTAGCTTTGGGCTCCGCCACAGATACGCAGTATTTT,CASSLALGSATDTQYF,NA,TRBV27,TRBJ2-3,NA
TGTGCCAGCAGCCCGGGTGAGGTTTCACCCCTCCACTTT,CASSPGEVSPLHF,NA,TRBV9,TRBJ1-6,NA
TGTGCCAGCAGTAAAACACAGGGTGCTGATCAGCCCCAGCATTTT,CASSKTQGADQPQHF,NA,TRBV6-6,TRBJ1-5,few
TGCGCCAGCAAGTACCGAGGGATGAACACTGAAGCTTTCTTT,CASKYRGMNTEAFF,NA,TRBV5-1,TRBJ1-1,NA
TGTGCCAGTTCGACTAGCGGGGACATTGGGACAGATACGCAGTATTTT,CASSTSGDIGTDTQYF,TRBD2,TRBV9,TRBJ2-3,NA
TGTGCCAGCAGCTCACGTCAGGAGGATTCACCCCTCCACTTT,CASSSRQEDSPLHF,NA,TRBV7-8,TRBJ1-6,NA
TGCGCCAGCAGCTTGGGATTGTTTGCGGATGAGCAGTTCTTC,CASSLGLFADEQFF,NA,TRBV5-1,TRBJ2-1,NA
TGTGCCACCAGCAGAGAGGCCGGACAGGGCTACGAGCAGTACTTC,CATSREAGQGYEQYF,TRBD1,TRBV15,TRBJ2-7,NA
TGTGCCAGCAGGGCGGGGGGGAACACCGGGGAGCTGTTTTTT,CASRAGGNTGELFF,TRBD2,TRBV6-5,TRBJ2-2,NA
TGTGCCACCGGAACAGGGACGAATTCACCCCTCCACTTT,CATGTGTNSPLHF,NA,TRBV28,TRBJ1-6,NA
TGTGCCGTCGGACTTGGCCACAATGAGCAGTTCTTC,CAVGLGHNEQFF,NA,TRBV25-1,TRBJ2-1,NA
TGTGCCATCAGGTCGGGACTGAATAGCAATCAGCCCCAGCATTTT,CAIRSGLNSNQPQHF,NA,TRBV10-3,TRBJ1-5,NA
TGCGCCAGCAGCCTGGGACTGGGACAGGGGTCGGACGAGCAGTACTTC,CASSLGLGQGSDEQYF,TRBD1,TRBV5-1,TRBJ2-7,NA
TGTGCCAGCAGCCAAGTTCCGGGGTTAAACACCGGGGAGCTGTTTTTT,CASSQVPGLNTGELFF,NA,TRBV3-1/TRBV3-2,TRBJ2-2,NA
TGTGCCAGCAGCCAAGAACCGGGACTAGCGGGGGGTCGACACCCGAGGCAGTACTTC,CASSQEPGLAGGRHPRQYF,TRBD2,TRBV3-1/TRBV3-2,TRBJ2-7,NA
TGTGCCAGCAGCGTAGGACCCACGACAGGGGGCGGTGAAAAACTGTTTTTT,CASSVGPTTGGGEKLFF,TRBD1,TRBV9,TRBJ1-4,NA
TGCGCCAGCTCTCACTACAGGAGCACAGATACGCAGTATTTT,CASSHYRSTDTQYF,NA,TRBV10-2,TRBJ2-3,NA
TGTGCCAGCAGCTTCTGGGACAGGGACGCCGGGGAGCTGTTTTTT,CASSFWDRDAGELFF,TRBD1,TRBV5-6,TRBJ2-2,NA
TGTGCCAGCAGCGGAGCCTCAGAGCCCTACGAGCAGTACTTC,CASSGASEPYEQYF,NA,TRBV7-9,TRBJ2-7,NA
TGTGCCAGCAGAACAGGGGCAACTAATGAAAAACTGTTTTTT,CASRTGATNEKLFF,TRBD1,TRBV27,TRBJ1-4,NA
TGTGCCAGCAGCTTAGCGGGGGGGGACGAGCAGTACTTC,CASSLAGGDEQYF,TRBD2,TRBV5-4,TRBJ2-7,NA
TGTGCCAGCAGCCATAACAGGGATTCACCCCTCCACTTT,CASSHNRDSPLHF,NA,TRBV3-1/TRBV3-2,TRBJ1-6,NA
TGCGCCAGCAGCCTAACGAGTAGCCGGGCAGATACGCAGTATTTT,CASSLTSSRADTQYF,NA,TRBV5-1,TRBJ2-3,NA
TGTGCCAGCAGTTACTCTGCAGGGCGTGGAGCTTTCTTT,CASSYSAGRGAFF,NA,TRBV6-5,TRBJ1-1,NA
TGTGCCAGCAGCCGCCCGGGACTCTACTACGAGCAGTACTTC,CASSRPGLYYEQYF,NA,TRBV7-2,TRBJ2-7,NA
TGTGCCAGCAAGAGGGATTATAATTCACCCCTCCACTTT,CASKRDYNSPLHF,NA,TRBV2,TRBJ1-6,NA
TGCGCCAGCAGTGTTGGGGGCGGGTCCTTCAATGAGCAGTTCTTC,CASSVGGGSFNEQFF,NA,TRBV5-1,TRBJ2-1,NA
TGTGCCAGCAGCTTTCCCGGGGGCTCCTACAATGAGCAGTTCTTC,CASSFPGGSYNEQFF,NA,TRBV7-9,TRBJ2-1,NA
TGTGCCAGCGGCCCGGGGAGCTCCTATAATTCACCCCTCCACTTT,CASGPGSSYNSPLHF,NA,TRBV28,TRBJ1-6,NA
TGTGCCAGTAGTATCAGCCACAGGGGGATGCTTAGCTGGGGCTACACCTTC,CASSISHRGMLSWGYTF,TRBD1,TRBV19,TRBJ1-2,few
TGTGCCAGCAGCGTAGCTCCGGGAATTTCGTCTGGCTACACCTTC,CASSVAPGISSGYTF,NA,TRBV9,TRBJ1-2,NA
TGTGCCAGCAGTGAAACGCGATACAATGAGCAGTTCTTC,CASSETRYNEQFF,NA,TRBV2,TRBJ2-1,NA
TGTGCCAGCAGTTTAAGGCAGGGTTACGAGCAGTACTTC,CASSLRQGYEQYF,NA,TRBV27,TRBJ2-7,NA
TGTGCCAGCAGTTACTCGATCGGTGTTAATTCACCCCTCCACTTT,CASSYSIGVNSPLHF,NA,TRBV6-5,TRBJ1-6,NA
TGTGCCAGCAGCTTAGCGGGGAAGATTGAAAAACTGTTTTTT,CASSLAGKIEKLFF,NA,TRBV11-2,TRBJ1-4,NA
TGTGCCAGCAGTGAAGCGCTTGCGGGAACTGAAGCTTTCTTT,CASSEALAGTEAFF,NA,TRBV2,TRBJ1-1,few
TGTGCCAGCAGTTTTCTGGACAGGGCCCAGAATCAGCCCCAGCATTTT,CASSFLDRAQNQPQHF,TRBD1,TRBV28,TRBJ1-5,NA
TGTGCCAGCAGCTCCGGGACTAACCAAGAGACCCAGTACTTC,CASSSGTNQETQYF,TRBD2,TRBV7-2,TRBJ2-5,NA
TGTGCCAGCAGTAAACCCCAAGGCGCAGGGGGTCGGAGTTCACCCCTCCACTTT,CASSKPQGAGGRSSPLHF,TRBD1,TRBV28,TRBJ1-6,few